This entry lists 22 T cell receptor beta chains sequenced from one sample in a study of T cell repertoires in cytomegalovirus infection. Antigens for these TCRs are unknown. TCRdb re-called the reads through MiXCR, storing one row per CDR3 protein. This table holds some 800,000 distinct CDR3 sequences, about 29% found once. Specimen: cultured CD8+ T cells from PBMCs, collected from culture after CMV antigen stimulation. These receptors were taken from a human donor in good health (CMV status not recorded). Some clones in this sample may be carry-over from other donors' samples.

This chain uses TRBV6-5 with TRBJ2-3; TRBD2 matches 8 bases. The CDR3 totals 19 residues. The V gene's germline CDR1 is MNHEY and CDR2 SVGAGI. Trimming at V came to 0 bases and at J to 0 bases, leaving 11 bases not matched to a gene. This chain's CDR3 is CASSYSGGWERGSTDTQYF. The CDR3 DNA reads as TGTGCCAGCAGTTACTCGGGGGGTTGGGAGCGGGGGAGCACAGATACGCAGTATTTT.

This clonotype has more than one count but fewer than ten. CDR3 region: CATSGGRTEQFF. The CDR3 nucleotides read TGTGCCACCAGTGGTGGCAGGACAGAGCAGTTCTTC. This rearrangement joins TRBV24-1 to TRBJ2-1, with D maybe TRBD1 (5 bases). V was shortened by 5 bases and J by 10 bases, with 11 bases between the two germline ends. The CDR3 is made up of 12 amino acids. Germline lookup yields CDR1 KGHDR and CDR2 SFDVKD.

The chain uses TRBV14 and TRBJ2-7; D may correspond to TRBD1 or TRBD2 (7 bases each). CDR1 is SGHDN and CDR2 is FVKESK in the germline V gene. V was clipped by 2 bases and J by 1 base, with 15 bases between them. CDR3 length equals 16 residues. The CDR3 protein is CASSQSTGRESYEQYF. The DNA of the CDR3 is TGTGCCAGCAGCCAATCGACAGGGAGGGAATCCTACGAGCAGTACTTC.

This clonotype was counted a few times. V usage is TRBV28 and J usage is TRBJ2-3; tentative D call: TRBD1 (5 bases). Germline lookup yields CDR1 MDHEN and CDR2 SYDVKM. There are 15 residues in the CDR3. With 6 bases removed from V and 3 bases from J, the gap between germline ends came to 16 bases. CDR3 amino acids: CASRARVSQTDTQYF. CDR3 nucleotides: TGTGCCAGCAGAGCCAGGGTTTCCCAAACAGATACGCAGTATTTT. The full variable domain, its missing parts supplied by reference TRBV28 and TRBJ2-3, is DVKVTQSSRYLVKRTGEKVFLECVQDMDHENMFWYRQDPGLGLRLIYFSYDVKMKEKGDIPEGYSVSREKKERFSLILESASTNQTSMYLCASRARVSQTDTQYFGPGTRLTVL.

The chain joins TRBV7-9 to TRBJ2-7; D ambiguous. CDR3 length: 12 residues. The germline V gene has CDR1 SEHNR and CDR2 FQNEAQ (reference sequence). Trimming cost V 2 bases and J 4 bases, with 6 bases left between them. CDR3 protein: CASSLKVYEQYF. DNA for the CDR3: TGTGCCAGCAGCTTAAAAGTGTACGAGCAGTACTTC. The whole variable domain, remainder taken from reference TRBV7-9 and TRBJ2-7, is DTGVSQNPRHKITKRGQNVTFRCDPISEHNRLYWYRQTLGQGPEFLTYFQNEAQLEKSRLLSDRFSAERPKGSFSTLEIQRTEQGDSAMYLCASSLKVYEQYFGPGTRLTVT.

In its sample, this clonotype was seen many times. The chain couples TRBV7-6 to TRBJ1-5; D unresolved. V lost 0 bases, J lost 5 bases, and 5 bases lay in between. CDR3 length: 13 amino acids. Germline V gene data show CDR1 as SGHVS and CDR2 as FNYEAQ. CDR3 sequence (DNA): TGTGCCAGCAGCTTAGCTCCCGATCAGCCCCAGCATTTT. Translation gives CASSLAPDQPQHF.

This clonotype was recorded many times. This chain links TRBV12-3 or TRBV12-4 with TRBJ1-1; 7 positions agree with TRBD1. With V trimmed by 3 bases and J by 0 bases, 4 bases remained unmatched. The CDR3 is made up of 15 amino acids. The DNA for the CDR3 is TGTGCCAGCAGTTTCAGACAGGGTCTGAACACTGAAGCTTTCTTT. Translated, it gives CASSFRQGLNTEAFF.

CDR3 nucleotides: TGTGCCAGCAGCACGGGGGACAGGGGCGAGCAGTACTTC. This translates into CASSTGDRGEQYF. The chain uses TRBV27 and TRBJ2-7; 10 nucleotides line up with TRBD1. Germline lookup yields CDR1 MNHEY and CDR2 SMNVEV (reference sequence). The CDR3 has 13 residues. Unmatched junction bases numbered 5, after V lost 6 bases and J lost 6 bases.

The V gene is TRBV5-6, the J gene TRBJ2-7, with 8 bases that match TRBD1. The germline V gene has CDR1 SGHDT and CDR2 YYEEEE. With 5 bases clipped from V and 7 bases from J, the junction kept 11 bases outside the gene matches. This CDR3 has 14 residues. The CDR3 DNA reads TGTGCCAGCAGGATTGGGATGACAGGGGATGAGCAGTACTTC. This encodes CASRIGMTGDEQYF.

This clonotype was detected only a few times. The chain links TRBV15 to TRBJ1-1; maybe TRBD1 (5 bases). The CDR3 is made up of 15 amino acids. Germline-derived CDR1 and CDR2 are LNHNV and YYDKDF (reference sequence). V dropped 0 bases and J dropped 0 bases, with 8 bases sitting between them. In nucleotides, the CDR3 is TGTGCCACCAGCAGAGACAGGGCTATGAACACTGAAGCTTTCTTT. This codes for CATSRDRAMNTEAFF.

In its sample, this clonotype was seen a few times. V gene TRBV7-6 combines with J gene TRBJ2-7, with 9 bases that match TRBD1. The CDR3 length is 16 residues. Germline values: CDR1 SGHVS, CDR2 FNYEAQ. V dropped 5 bases and J dropped 0; count of bases not matched to a gene: 8. The CDR3 sequence: CASSLEQTGGSYEQYF. DNA of the CDR3: TGTGCCAGCAGCCTCGAGCAGACAGGGGGCTCCTACGAGCAGTACTTC.

This clonotype turned up a few times. The chain has TRBV7-6 and TRBJ1-4; D unresolved. V lost 5 bases and J lost 10, with 11 bases in between. Germline CDR1 SGHVS, CDR2 FNYEAQ. The CDR3 runs 12 residues. CDR3 loop: CASSNGLTKLFF. As DNA, the CDR3 is TGTGCCAGCAGCAATGGATTAACAAAACTGTTTTTT.

In this sample, this clonotype turned up many times. J is TRBJ1-1 and V is TRBV5-6; D not resolved. This CDR3 region has 12 residues. Trimming shortened V by 4 bases and J by 10 bases, and 14 bases separated the two germline ends. Germline V CDR1 and CDR2: SGHDT, YYEEEE. The CDR3 DNA reads as TGTGCCAGCAGCCAAAGCAACTTGAGAGCTTTCTTT. Translation gives CASSQSNLRAFF.

This clonotype was observed a handful of times. The chain combines TRBV9 with TRBJ2-1; D is undetermined. Germline values: CDR1 SGDLS, CDR2 YYNGEE. The V end was cut by 2 bases, the J end by 12 bases, with 12 bases between. The CDR3 has 12 residues. The CDR3 nucleotides read TGTGCCAGCAGCGTGGGCAAGATGGGGCAGTTCTTC. This codes for CASSVGKMGQFF.

This sequence joins TRBV10-3 and TRBJ2-1; D possibly uses TRBD1 or TRBD2 (5 bases each). V dropped 6 bases and J dropped 8 bases, with 5 bases sitting between them. This CDR3 has 10 amino acids. Germline V gives CDR1 ENHRY, CDR2 SYGVKD. CDR3 sequence reads: CAIRGHEQFF. Here the CDR3 DNA reads TGTGCCATCAGGGGACATGAGCAGTTCTTC.

The chain employs TRBV4-1 and TRBJ1-5; 9 bases match TRBD1. The CDR3 consists of 16 residues. Germline CDR1 and CDR2: MGHRA and YSYEKL. V shed 3 bases, J shed 7 bases, and the junction held 10 bases outside the gene matches. CDR3 region: CASSHPDGTGNQPQHF. In DNA, the CDR3 is TGCGCCAGCAGCCATCCAGACGGGACAGGGAACCAGCCCCAGCATTTT.

The rearrangement uses TRBV18 and TRBJ2-1, with no clear D. CDR1 is KGHSH, CDR2 LQKENI, per germline. CDR3 length: 12 amino acids. Between the trimmed V and J ends, which lost 3 bases and 12 bases, there was a span of 12 bases. CDR3 nucleotides: TGTGCCAGCTCACCTGTGGACCTCGGGCAGTTCTTC. Its protein product is CASSPVDLGQFF. Supplemented by reference TRBV18 and TRBJ2-1, the full variable domain reads NAGVMQNPRHLVRRRGQEARLRCSPMKGHSHVYWYRQLPEEGLKFMVYLQKENIIDESGMPKERFSAEFPKEGPSILRIQQVVRGDSAAYFCASSPVDLGQFFGPGTRLTVL.

The gene calls are TRBV6-1 and TRBJ2-7; no clear D gene. Germline CDR1 is MNHNS and CDR2 is SASEGT. There are 12 residues in the CDR3. Trimming cost V 2 bases and J 3 bases, with 5 bases left between them. Here the CDR3 DNA reads TGTGCCAGCAGTGAATGGCACTACGAGCAGTACTTC. Its protein is CASSEWHYEQYF.

The genes are TRBV27 and TRBJ2-7; D ambiguous. The CDR3 is 12 amino acids. Germline CDR1 and CDR2: MNHEY and SMNVEV (reference sequence). Trimming cost V 5 bases and J 2 bases, with 7 bases left between them. This CDR3 is CASSPHPYEQYF. The CDR3 DNA follows: TGTGCCAGCAGTCCCCACCCCTACGAGCAGTACTTC.

The chain is built from TRBV13 and TRBJ2-7; TRBD2 aligns across 7 bases. The junction had 11 bases not matched to a gene; V was cut back by 6 bases and J by 3 bases. The CDR3 spans 15 residues. CDR1 and CDR2 from the germline V gene are PRHDT and FYEKMQ (reference sequence). The CDR3, as DNA: TGTGCCAGCAGTTCCCAAGGGGCGGGGGTCTACGAGCAGTACGTC. This encodes CASSSQGAGVYEQYV.

The J gene is TRBJ2-3, the V gene TRBV5-4; the match to TRBD2 covers 9 bases. This CDR3 has 15 residues. Germline CDR1 is SGHNT and CDR2 is YYREEE (reference sequence). The trim removed 4 bases at V and 5 bases at J, leaving 8 bases unmatched. The CDR3 region has the DNA TGTGCCAGCAGCCCTGCGGGGGGGCGTCAAGATACGCAGTATTTT. Protein sequence: CASSPAGGRQDTQYF.

Only a few counts were recorded for this clonotype. This rearrangement joins TRBV19 to TRBJ2-1, with unresolved D. Trimming removed 5 bases from V and 6 bases from J, with 14 bases in between. CDR1 is LNHDA and CDR2 is SQIVND in the germline V gene (reference sequence). The CDR3 contains 14 residues. Written as DNA, the CDR3 is TGTGCCAGTAGTCCTTACATAGCAGGCAATGAGCAGTTCTTC. It translates to CASSPYIAGNEQFF. Full variable domain (remainder filled in from reference TRBV19 and TRBJ2-1): DGGITQSPKYLFRKEGQNVTLSCEQNLNHDAMYWYRQDPGQGLRLIYYSQIVNDFQKGDIAEGYSVSREKKESFPLTVTSAQKNPTAFYLCASSPYIAGNEQFFGPGTRLTVL.